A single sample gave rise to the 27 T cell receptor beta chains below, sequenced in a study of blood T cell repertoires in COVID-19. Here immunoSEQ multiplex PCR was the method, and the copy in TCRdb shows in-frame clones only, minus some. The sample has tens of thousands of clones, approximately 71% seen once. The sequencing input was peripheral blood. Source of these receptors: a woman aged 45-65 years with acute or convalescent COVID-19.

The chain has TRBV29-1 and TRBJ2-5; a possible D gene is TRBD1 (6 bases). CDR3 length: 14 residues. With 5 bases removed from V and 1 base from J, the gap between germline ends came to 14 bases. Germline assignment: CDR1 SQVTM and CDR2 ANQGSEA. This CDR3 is CSVTSVGGQETQYF. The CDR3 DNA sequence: TGCAGCGTTACCTCGGTAGGGGGCCAAGAGACCCAGTACTTC.

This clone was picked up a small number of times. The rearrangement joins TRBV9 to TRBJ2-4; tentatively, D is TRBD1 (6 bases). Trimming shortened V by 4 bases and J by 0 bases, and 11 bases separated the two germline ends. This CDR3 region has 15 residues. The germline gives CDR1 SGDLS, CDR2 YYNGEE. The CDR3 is CASSPGTLAKNIQYF. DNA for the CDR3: TGTGCCAGCAGCCCTGGGACACTAGCCAAAAACATTCAGTACTTC.

The CDR3 sequence is CASSQRGGLSGYTF. The CDR3 DNA reads TGTGCCAGCAGCCAACGGGGGGGGCTTAGTGGCTACACCTTC. The chain uses TRBV3-1 (or the pseudogene TRBV3-2) and TRBJ1-2; possible D gene TRBD1, 6 bases. Per the germline V gene, CDR1 is LGHDT and CDR2 is YNNKEL (reference sequence). The CDR3 is 14 residues long. Trimming stripped 2 bases from V and 7 bases from J, with 14 bases between.

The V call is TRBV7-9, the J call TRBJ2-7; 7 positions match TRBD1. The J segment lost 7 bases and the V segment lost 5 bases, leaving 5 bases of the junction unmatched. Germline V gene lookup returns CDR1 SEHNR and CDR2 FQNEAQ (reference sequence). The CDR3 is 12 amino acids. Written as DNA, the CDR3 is TGTGCCAGCAGCGCCGGACAGGTAGAGCAGTACTTC. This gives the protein CASSAGQVEQYF.

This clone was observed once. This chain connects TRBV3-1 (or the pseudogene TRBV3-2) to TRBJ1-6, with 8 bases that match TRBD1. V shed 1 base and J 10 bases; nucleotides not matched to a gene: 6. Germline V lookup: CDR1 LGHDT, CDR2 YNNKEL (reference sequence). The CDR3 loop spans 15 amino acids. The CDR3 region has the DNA TGTGCCAGCAGCCAAGCCGGGACAGGTGTCTCACCCCTCCACTTT. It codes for CASSQAGTGVSPLHF.

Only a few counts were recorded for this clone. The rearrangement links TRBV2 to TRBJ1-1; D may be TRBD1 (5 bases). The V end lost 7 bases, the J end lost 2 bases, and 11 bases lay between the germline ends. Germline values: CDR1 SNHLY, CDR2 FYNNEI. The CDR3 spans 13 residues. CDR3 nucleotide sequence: TGTGCCAGCAAAAAACAGGCAAACACTGAAGCTTTCTTT. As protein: CASKKQANTEAFF.

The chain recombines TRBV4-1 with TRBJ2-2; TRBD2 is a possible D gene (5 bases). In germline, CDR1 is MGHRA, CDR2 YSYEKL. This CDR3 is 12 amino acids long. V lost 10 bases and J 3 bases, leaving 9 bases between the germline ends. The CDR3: CATADYTGELFF. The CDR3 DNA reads TGCGCCACGGCGGACTACACCGGGGAGCTGTTTTTT.

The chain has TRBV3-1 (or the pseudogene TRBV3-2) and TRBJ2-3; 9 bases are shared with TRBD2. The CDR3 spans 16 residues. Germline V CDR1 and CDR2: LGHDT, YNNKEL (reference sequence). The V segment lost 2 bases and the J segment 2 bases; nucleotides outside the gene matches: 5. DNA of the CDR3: TGTGCCAGCAGCCAACTGACTAGCGGAGCCACAGATACGCAGTATTTT. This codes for CASSQLTSGATDTQYF.

The CDR3 protein is CASSSTFRDRVTEGYTF. The CDR3 DNA follows: TGTGCCAGCAGTTCCACTTTCCGGGACAGGGTAACGGAAGGCTACACCTTC. The chain links TRBV28 to TRBJ1-2; 9 bases fit TRBD1. Germline V CDR1 and CDR2: MDHEN, SYDVKM. J gave up 8 bases and V 4 bases, and 17 bases lay outside the gene matches. The CDR3 runs 17 residues.

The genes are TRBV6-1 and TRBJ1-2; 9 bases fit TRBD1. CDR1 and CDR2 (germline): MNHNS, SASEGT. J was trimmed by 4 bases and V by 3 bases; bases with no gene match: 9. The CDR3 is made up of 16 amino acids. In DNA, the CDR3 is TGTGCCAGCAGTGAGGGGAGACAGGGGGGACCCTATGGCTACACCTTC. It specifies CASSEGRQGGPYGYTF.

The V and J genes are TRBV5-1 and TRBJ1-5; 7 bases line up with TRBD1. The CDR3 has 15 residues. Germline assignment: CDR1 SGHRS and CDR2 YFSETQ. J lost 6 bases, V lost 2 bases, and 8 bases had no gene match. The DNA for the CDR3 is TGCGCCAGCAGCTTCTCAGGGGGAGAGGGTCAGCCCCAGCATTTT. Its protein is CASSFSGGEGQPQHF.

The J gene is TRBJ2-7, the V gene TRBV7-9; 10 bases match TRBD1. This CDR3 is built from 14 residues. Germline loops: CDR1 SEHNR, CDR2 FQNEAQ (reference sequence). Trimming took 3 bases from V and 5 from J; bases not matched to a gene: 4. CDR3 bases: TGTGCCAGCAGCTTTCAGACAGGGGGCGACGAGCAGTACTTC. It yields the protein CASSFQTGGDEQYF.

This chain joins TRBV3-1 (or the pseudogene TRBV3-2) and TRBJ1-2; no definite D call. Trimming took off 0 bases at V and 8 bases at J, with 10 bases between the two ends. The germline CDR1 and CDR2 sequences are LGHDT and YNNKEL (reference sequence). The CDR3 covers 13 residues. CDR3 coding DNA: TGTGCCAGCAGCCAAGATAGACTTCGGGGCTACACCTTC. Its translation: CASSQDRLRGYTF.

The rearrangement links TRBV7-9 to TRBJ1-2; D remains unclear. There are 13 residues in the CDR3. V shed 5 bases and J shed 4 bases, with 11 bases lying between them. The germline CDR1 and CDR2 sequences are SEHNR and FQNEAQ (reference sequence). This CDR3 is CASSTREGYGYTF. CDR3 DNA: TGTGCCAGCAGCACCCGGGAGGGCTATGGCTACACCTTC.

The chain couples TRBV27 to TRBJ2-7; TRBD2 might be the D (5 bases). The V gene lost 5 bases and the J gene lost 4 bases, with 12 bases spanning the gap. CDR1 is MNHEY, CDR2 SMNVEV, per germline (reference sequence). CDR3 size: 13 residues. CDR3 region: CASSPMRGYEQYF. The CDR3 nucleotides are TGTGCCAGCAGTCCGATGCGAGGGTACGAGCAGTACTTC.

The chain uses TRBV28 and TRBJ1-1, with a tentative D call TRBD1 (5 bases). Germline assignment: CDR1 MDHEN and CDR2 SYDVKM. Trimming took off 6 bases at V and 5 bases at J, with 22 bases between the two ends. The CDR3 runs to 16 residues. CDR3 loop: CASSGHDQGVFTEAFF. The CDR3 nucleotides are TGTGCCAGCAGCGGACATGACCAAGGGGTTTTTACTGAAGCTTTCTTT. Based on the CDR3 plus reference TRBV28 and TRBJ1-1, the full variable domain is DVKVTQSSRYLVKRTGEKVFLECVQDMDHENMFWYRQDPGLGLRLIYFSYDVKMKEKGDIPEGYSVSREKKERFSLILESASTNQTSMYLCASSGHDQGVFTEAFFGQGTRLTVV.

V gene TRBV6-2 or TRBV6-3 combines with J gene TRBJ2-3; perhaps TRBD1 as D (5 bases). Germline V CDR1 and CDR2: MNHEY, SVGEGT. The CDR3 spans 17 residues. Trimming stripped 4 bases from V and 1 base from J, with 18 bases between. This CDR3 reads CASSSLPDTGGTDTQYF. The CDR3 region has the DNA TGTGCCAGCAGTTCCCTCCCGGACACCGGAGGCACAGATACGCAGTATTTT.

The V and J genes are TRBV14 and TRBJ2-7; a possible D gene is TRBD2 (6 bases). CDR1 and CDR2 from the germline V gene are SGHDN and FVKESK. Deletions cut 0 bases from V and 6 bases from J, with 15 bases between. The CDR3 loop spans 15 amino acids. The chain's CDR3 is CASSQDPAGKSEQYF. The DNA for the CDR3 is TGTGCCAGCAGCCAAGATCCGGCGGGAAAATCCGAGCAGTACTTC.

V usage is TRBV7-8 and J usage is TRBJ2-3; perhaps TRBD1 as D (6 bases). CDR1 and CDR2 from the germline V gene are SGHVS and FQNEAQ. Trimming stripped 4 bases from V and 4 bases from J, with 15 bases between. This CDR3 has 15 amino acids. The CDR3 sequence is CASSSNTGFADTQYF. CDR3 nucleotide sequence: TGTGCCAGCAGCTCAAACACAGGGTTTGCAGATACGCAGTATTTT.

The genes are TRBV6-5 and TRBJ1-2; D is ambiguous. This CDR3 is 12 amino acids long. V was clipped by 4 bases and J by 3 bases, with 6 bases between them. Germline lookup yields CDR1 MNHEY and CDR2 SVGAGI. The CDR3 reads CASSSRYYGYTF. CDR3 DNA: TGTGCCAGCAGTTCACGGTACTATGGCTACACCTTC.

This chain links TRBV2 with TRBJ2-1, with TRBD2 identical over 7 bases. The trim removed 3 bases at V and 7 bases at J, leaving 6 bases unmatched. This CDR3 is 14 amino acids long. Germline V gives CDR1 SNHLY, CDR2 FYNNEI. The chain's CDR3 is CASSDTGGGNEQFF. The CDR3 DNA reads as TGTGCCAGCAGTGATACTGGGGGGGGGAATGAGCAGTTCTTC.

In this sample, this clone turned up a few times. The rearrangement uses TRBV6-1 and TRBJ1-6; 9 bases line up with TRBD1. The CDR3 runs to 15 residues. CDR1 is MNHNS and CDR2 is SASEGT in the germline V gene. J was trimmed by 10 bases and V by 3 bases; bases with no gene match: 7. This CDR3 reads CASSDLGQGRSPLHF. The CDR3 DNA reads TGTGCCAGCAGTGACCTCGGACAGGGGCGGTCACCCCTCCACTTT.

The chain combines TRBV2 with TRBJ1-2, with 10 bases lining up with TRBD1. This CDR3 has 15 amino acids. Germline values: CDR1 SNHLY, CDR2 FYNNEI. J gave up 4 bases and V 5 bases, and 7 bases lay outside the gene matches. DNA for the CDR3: TGTGCCAGCAGTCAAACCGGGACAGGGGCCTATGGCTACACCTTC. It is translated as CASSQTGTGAYGYTF.

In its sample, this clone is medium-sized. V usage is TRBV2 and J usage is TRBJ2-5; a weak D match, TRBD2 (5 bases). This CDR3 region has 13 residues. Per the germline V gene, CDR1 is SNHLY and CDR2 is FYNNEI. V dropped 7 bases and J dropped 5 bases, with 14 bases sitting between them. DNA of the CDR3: TGTGCCAGCAAGGAGGCACCGGGCGAGACCCAGTACTTC. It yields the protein CASKEAPGETQYF.

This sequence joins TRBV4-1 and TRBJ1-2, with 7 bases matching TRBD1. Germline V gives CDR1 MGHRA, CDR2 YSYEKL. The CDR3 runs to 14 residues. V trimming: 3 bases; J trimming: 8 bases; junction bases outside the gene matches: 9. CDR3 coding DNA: TGCGCCAGCAGCCATGCCGACAGGGAGGACGGCTACACCTTC. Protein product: CASSHADREDGYTF.

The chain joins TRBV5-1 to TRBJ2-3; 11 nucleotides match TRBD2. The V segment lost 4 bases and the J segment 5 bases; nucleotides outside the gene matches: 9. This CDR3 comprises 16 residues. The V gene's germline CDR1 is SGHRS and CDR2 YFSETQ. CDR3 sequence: CASSRGSGGAKDTQYF. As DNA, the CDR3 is TGCGCCAGCAGCAGAGGTAGCGGGGGGGCAAAAGATACGCAGTATTTT.

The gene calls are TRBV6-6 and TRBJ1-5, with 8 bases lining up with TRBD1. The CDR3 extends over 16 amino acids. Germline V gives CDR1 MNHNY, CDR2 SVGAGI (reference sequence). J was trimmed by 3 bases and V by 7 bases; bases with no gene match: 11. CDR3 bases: TGTGCCAGCATGGGCAGGGGGCGGTCAGTCAATCAGCCCCAGCATTTT. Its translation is CASMGRGRSVNQPQHF.